This is a list of T cell receptor beta chains from one sample in a study of multiple sclerosis patients with progressive multifocal leukoencephalopathy. Here immunoSEQ multiplex PCR was the method, and the copy in TCRdb shows in-frame clones only, minus some. The sample records 25,000 to 35,000 clones, roughly 87% being singletons. The sample consisted of PBMCs, taken from a patient treated with natalizumab. These receptors all come from a human donor with progressive multifocal leukoencephalopathy. The CDR3 runs from the conserved cysteine through the conserved F or W. A D gene is named only where the DNA matches it firmly. Not every row has a clone size; where given, it reads once, few, many or a size class.

j_call v_call clone_size d_call cdr3_nt cdr3_aa
TRBJ2-1 TRBV2 . TRBD2 TGTGCCAGCAGTGGGGGACTAGGAATTGAGCAGTTCTTC CASSGGLGIEQFF
TRBJ2-3 TRBV7-3 . . TGTGCCAGCAGTCGTTATATCCCCCCTATGGATACGCAGTATTTT CASSRYIPPMDTQYF
TRBJ2-7 TRBV4-3 . . TGCGCCAGCAGCCAAGATTGGAGGAGCTACGAGCAGTACTTC CASSQDWRSYEQYF
TRBJ2-1 TRBV7-8 . . TGTGCCAGCAGCTTAGCGTTACGAGGGAGTGAGCAGTTCTTC CASSLALRGSEQFF
TRBJ2-2 TRBV4-2 . . TGTGCCAGCAGCCAAGATCTTCGTCGCCCAGGCGGGGAGCTGTTTTTT CASSQDLRRPGGELFF
TRBJ1-2 TRBV28 . . TGTGCCAGCAGTTTAACATACTATGGCTACACCTTC CASSLTYYGYTF
TRBJ2-5 TRBV7-9 . TRBD2 TGTGCCAGCAGCGGCGGGAGGGAATATGAGACCCAGTACTTC CASSGGREYETQYF
TRBJ2-7 TRBV7-9 . TRBD1 TGTGCCAGCAGCCCCCGGACAGGGGCCTACGAGCAGTACTTC CASSPRTGAYEQYF
TRBJ1-1 TRBV5-1 . TRBD1 TGCGCCAGCAGCTCGGGGGACAGCTACACTGAAGCTTTCTTT CASSSGDSYTEAFF
TRBJ1-1 TRBV27 . . TGTGCCAGCAGTATCCAGGGCCTCGTGCACACTGAAGCTTTCTTT CASSIQGLVHTEAFF
TRBJ1-4 TRBV15 . . TGTGCCACCAGCGCTACAGGGTTAAGAAATGAAAAACTGTTTTTT CATSATGLRNEKLFF
TRBJ2-1 TRBV19 . . TGTGCCAGTAGTGTCCGCGGATCCCCCCTCGCTGAGCAGTTCTTC CASSVRGSPLAEQFF
TRBJ2-7 TRBV25-1 once . TGTGCCAGCAGTCCACCGGAGGGTTGGGTCCGCTACGAGCAGTACTTC CASSPPEGWVRYEQYF
TRBJ1-5 TRBV25-1 . . TGTGCCAGCAGTGGTCGGGGCGGAGGGCAGCCCCAGCATTTT CASSGRGGGQPQHF
TRBJ1-4 TRBV6-5 . . TGTGCCAGCAGTTTCCGGGACTTGGGGAAACTGTTTTTT CASSFRDLGKLFF
TRBJ1-2 TRBV7-8 . . TGTGCCAGCAGCTTCCTGGTCCAGGGGCCGACGGACTATGGCTACACCTTC CASSFLVQGPTDYGYTF
TRBJ1-5 TRBV6-6 . . TGTGCCAGCAGCACAAGGCAGCCCCAGCATTTT CASSTRQPQHF
TRBJ1-4 TRBV7-2 . TRBD1 TGTGCCAGCAGCTCGGGACAGCTTAATGAAAAACTGTTTTTT CASSSGQLNEKLFF
TRBJ1-5 TRBV6-1 . . TGTGCCAGCAGTGATTTCCGAAAGAGGGGGGACAATCAGCCCCAGCATTTT CASSDFRKRGDNQPQHF
TRBJ1-4 TRBV25-1 few TRBD1 TGTGCCAGCAGGATACTAGTGCGGGACAGGGACGAAAAACTGTTTTTT CASRILVRDRDEKLFF
TRBJ2-7 TRBV5-6 . . TGTGCCAGCAGCTTGGCTCATGACTACGAGCAGTACTTC CASSLAHDYEQYF
TRBJ2-7 TRBV6-5 . . TGTGCCAGCAGTTTAACCGGGTCCTCCTACGAGCAGTACTTC CASSLTGSSYEQYF